Listed below are T cell receptor beta chains from one sample, sequenced in a study of shared clonotypes between healthy human individuals. Data came from immunoSEQ multiplex PCR; TCRdb stores just in-frame clones and leaves some out. Counted here are about 750,000 clones, 90% to 95% occurring once; the ten biggest clones make up 24%. The sample taken for sequencing was naive CD8+ T cells sorted from blood. The origin of the receptors is a man aged 25 to 45 in good health. The CDR3 runs from the conserved cysteine through the conserved F or W. The D gene is left open where the match is weak. Clone sizes are given selectively: once, few, many, or a class where the clone is expanded.

.	TRBV27	TRBJ2-7	.	CASSSYRGEAYEQYF	TGTGCCAGCAGTTCCTATCGAGGGGAAGCCTACGAGCAGTACTTC
TRBD2	TRBV5-8	TRBJ2-3	.	CASSLGLAGGSSTDTQYF	TGTGCCAGCAGCTTGGGACTAGCGGGAGGGTCGAGCACAGATACGCAGTATTTT
TRBD2	TRBV5-4	TRBJ2-5	.	CASSLVLAGAETQYF	TGTGCCAGCAGCTTGGTGCTAGCGGGAGCTGAGACCCAGTACTTC
TRBD2	TRBV29-1	TRBJ2-3	.	CSVERLASGMRDTQYF	TGCAGCGTTGAACGGTTGGCTAGCGGGATGAGAGATACGCAGTATTTT
.	TRBV6-5	TRBJ2-7	.	CASRKTGYEQYF	TGTGCCAGCAGGAAAACAGGGTACGAGCAGTACTTC
TRBD2	TRBV7-9	TRBJ2-7	.	CASSRIAGEIDDEQYF	TGTGCCAGCAGCCGCATAGCGGGAGAGATAGATGACGAGCAGTACTTC
TRBD2	TRBV5-1	TRBJ2-3	.	CASSTGLGGTDTQYF	TGCGCCAGCAGCACGGGACTAGGAGGCACAGATACGCAGTATTTT
TRBD2	TRBV30	TRBJ2-7	.	CAWRAGGPYEQYF	TGTGCCTGGAGGGCGGGAGGCCCCTACGAGCAGTACTTC
.	TRBV5-4	TRBJ1-2	few	CASSLVAESNYGYTF	TGTGCCAGCAGCTTGGTTGCCGAATCCAACTATGGCTACACCTTC
.	TRBV29-1	TRBJ2-2	.	CSGWTSTGELFF	TGCAGCGGATGGACCTCCACCGGGGAGCTGTTTTTT
.	TRBV7-9	TRBJ2-5	.	CASSHPGATETQYF	TGTGCCAGCAGTCACCCCGGGGCTACAGAGACCCAGTACTTC
.	TRBV15	TRBJ2-1	.	CATSRDLIAWNEQFF	TGTGCCACCAGCAGAGATCTGATAGCTTGGAATGAGCAGTTCTTC
.	TRBV19	TRBJ2-1	.	CASGGWTANNEQFF	TGTGCCAGTGGGGGCTGGACTGCTAACAATGAGCAGTTCTTC
.	TRBV5-1	TRBJ2-1	.	CASSLLPVYNEQFF	TGCGCCAGCAGCTTGTTGCCAGTCTACAATGAGCAGTTCTTC
.	TRBV27	TRBJ2-1	.	CASSLSSEYNEQFF	TGTGCCAGCAGTTTATCTAGCGAGTACAATGAGCAGTTCTTC
.	TRBV6-1	TRBJ2-1	.	CASSENWSENEQFF	TGTGCCAGCAGTGAAAATTGGTCGGAAAATGAGCAGTTCTTC
.	TRBV7-9	TRBJ2-7	.	CASSSPIGDYEQYF	TGTGCCAGCAGCTCCCCCATTGGGGACTACGAGCAGTACTTC
TRBD2	TRBV5-1	TRBJ2-1	.	CASSINSGRESYNEQFF	TGCGCCAGCAGCATCAATAGCGGGAGGGAATCCTACAATGAGCAGTTCTTC
TRBD1	TRBV7-8	TRBJ2-7	few	CASSGQGRYEQYF	TGTGCCAGCAGCGGACAGGGTCGGTACGAGCAGTACTTC
TRBD2	TRBV7-9	TRBJ2-7	.	CASSPTSALGEQYF	TGTGCCAGCAGCCCGACTAGCGCCCTCGGCGAGCAGTACTTC
TRBD1	TRBV6-5	TRBJ1-1	.	CASNTGGNTEAFF	TGTGCCAGCAATACAGGGGGGAACACTGAAGCTTTCTTT
.	TRBV9	TRBJ2-6	.	CASSVDSHSGANVLTF	TGTGCCAGCAGCGTAGACAGCCACTCTGGGGCCAACGTCCTGACTTTC
.	TRBV5-4	TRBJ2-5	.	CASRVSGQPRETQYF	TGTGCCAGCAGGGTTAGTGGACAGCCCCGGGAGACCCAGTACTTC
.	TRBV18	TRBJ2-5	.	CASSPPVGLQETQYF	TGTGCCAGCTCACCACCTGTCGGGCTCCAAGAGACCCAGTACTTC
.	TRBV6-5	TRBJ2-1	.	CASSPNRNEQFF	TGTGCCAGCAGCCCGAACCGGAATGAGCAGTTCTTC
.	TRBV5-1	TRBJ2-3	.	CASSLEGEGADTQYF	TGCGCCAGCAGCTTGGAAGGCGAAGGAGCAGATACGCAGTATTTT
TRBD1	TRBV27	TRBJ2-7	.	CASSLGTGGPYEQYF	TGTGCCAGCAGTTTAGGGACAGGGGGGCCCTACGAGCAGTACTTC
.	TRBV11-2	TRBJ2-3	.	CASSLVQGTTDTQYF	TGTGCCAGCAGCTTAGTGCAGGGGACCACAGATACGCAGTATTTT
.	TRBV5-4	TRBJ1-1	.	CASSSLSEAFF	TGTGCCAGCAGCTCCCTCAGTGAAGCTTTCTTT